One and the same sample provided the 9 T cell receptor beta chains below, sequenced in a study of shared clonotypes between healthy human individuals. Measured with immunoSEQ multiplex PCR; TCRdb has only the in-frame clones, and not every one. The sample shows about 2.4 million clones, 80% to 95% of them seen only once. Specimen: naive CD4+ T cells from PBMCs. As to subset: CD45RA+ positively selected. These receptors were taken from a man in his late teens or twenties in good health. Some clones in this sample may be carry-over from other donors' samples.

This chain joins TRBV5-4 and TRBJ1-3, with D hard to call. The V gene's germline CDR1 is SGHNT and CDR2 YYREEE (reference sequence). This CDR3 has 17 amino acids. Trimming removed 0 bases from V and 6 bases from J, with 19 bases in between. CDR3 protein: CASSLVPGREIENTIYF. CDR3 sequence (DNA): TGTGCCAGCAGCTTGGTCCCCGGGAGGGAGATCGAAAACACCATATATTTT.

The chain has TRBV5-1 and TRBJ2-3; D uncertain. CDR3 length equals 15 residues. The germline V gene has CDR1 SGHRS and CDR2 YFSETQ. The V end was cut by 4 bases, the J end by 4 bases, with 16 bases between. CDR3 nucleotide sequence: TGCGCCAGCAGCCCAATTAGCTTCACCGCAGATACGCAGTATTTT. It translates to CASSPISFTADTQYF.

The chain links TRBV30 to TRBJ1-3; D gene uncertain. This CDR3 has 12 residues. With 2 bases removed from V and 4 bases from J, the gap between germline ends came to 6 bases. Germline V gene sequence: CDR1 GTSNPN, CDR2 SVGIG (reference sequence). In DNA, the CDR3 is TGTGCCTGGAGTTCGGAAGGAAACACCATATATTTT. It is translated as CAWSSEGNTIYF.

J is TRBJ1-2 and V is TRBV6-1, with D unclear. The V gene lost 1 base and the J gene lost 8 bases, with 11 bases spanning the gap. CDR3 length: 13 residues. The germline V gene encodes CDR1 MNHNS and CDR2 SASEGT. The CDR3 is CASSEVGVGGYTF. The CDR3 DNA reads as TGTGCCAGCAGTGAAGTCGGGGTGGGGGGCTACACCTTC.

Concerning this clone itself: Additional DNA sequences in this sample encode the identical CDR3. The chain couples TRBV5-1 to TRBJ2-5, with 10 bases identical to TRBD1. The CDR3 is 15 amino acids. V dropped 4 bases and J dropped 5; count of bases not matched to a gene: 8. Per germline, CDR1 SGHRS and CDR2 YFSETQ. In nucleotides, the CDR3 is TGCGCCAGCAGCCTCGACAGGGGGCGCGGGGAGACCCAGTACTTC. Protein sequence: CASSLDRGRGETQYF.

The chain couples TRBV28 to TRBJ1-1, with 7 nucleotides matching TRBD1. The CDR3 is 15 residues long. Trimming removed 2 bases from V and 2 bases from J; junction bases left unmatched: 5. Per the germline V gene, CDR1 is MDHEN and CDR2 is SYDVKM. Written as DNA, the CDR3 is TGTGCCAGCAGTTTACACGGGACAGCCAACACTGAAGCTTTCTTT. It encodes CASSLHGTANTEAFF.

The chain couples TRBV28 to TRBJ1-2; tentatively, D is TRBD1 (6 bases). The V gene lost 6 bases and the J gene lost 4 bases, with 12 bases spanning the gap. The CDR3 has 13 amino acids. The germline V gene has CDR1 MDHEN and CDR2 SYDVKM. As DNA, the CDR3 is TGTGCCAGCAGGCGGACAGCTCCCTATGGCTACACCTTC. Protein product: CASRRTAPYGYTF.

This clone was seen only once. The chain joins TRBV4-1 to TRBJ2-7, with 11 bases identical to TRBD2. The junction had 6 bases not matched to a gene; V was cut back by 3 bases and J by 2 bases. This CDR3 has 16 residues. The V gene's germline CDR1 is MGHRA and CDR2 YSYEKL. The CDR3 DNA sequence: TGCGCCAGCAGCCACGGGACTAGCGGTCGTACCTACGAGCAGTACTTC. Amino acids: CASSHGTSGRTYEQYF.

This clone was seen repeatedly, ten times or more. This chain uses TRBV6-1 with TRBJ1-1, with D tentatively TRBD1 (5 bases). CDR1 and CDR2 (germline): MNHNS, SASEGT. The CDR3 has 15 residues. With 3 bases removed from V and 2 bases from J, the gap between germline ends came to 13 bases. For the CDR3, the DNA is TGTGCCAGCAGTGAGCAGGGAGGGAAAAACACTGAAGCTTTCTTT. Residues: CASSEQGGKNTEAFF.